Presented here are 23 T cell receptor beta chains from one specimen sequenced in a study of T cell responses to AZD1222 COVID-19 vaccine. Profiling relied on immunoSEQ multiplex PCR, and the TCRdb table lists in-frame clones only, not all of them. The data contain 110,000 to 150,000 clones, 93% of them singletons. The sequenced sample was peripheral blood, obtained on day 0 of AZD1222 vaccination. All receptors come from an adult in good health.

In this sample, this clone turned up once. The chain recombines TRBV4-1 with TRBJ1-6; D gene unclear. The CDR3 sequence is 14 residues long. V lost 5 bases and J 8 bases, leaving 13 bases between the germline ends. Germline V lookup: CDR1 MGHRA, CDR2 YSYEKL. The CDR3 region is CASSYQDVDSPLHF. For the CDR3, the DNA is TGCGCCAGCAGCTACCAAGATGTCGATTCACCCCTCCACTTT.

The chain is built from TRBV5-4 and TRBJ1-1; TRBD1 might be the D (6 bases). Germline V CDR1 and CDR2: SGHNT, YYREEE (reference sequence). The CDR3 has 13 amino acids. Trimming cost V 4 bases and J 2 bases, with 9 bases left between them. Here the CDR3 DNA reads TGTGCCAGCAGCCCGGGACAAAACACTGAAGCTTTCTTT. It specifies CASSPGQNTEAFF.

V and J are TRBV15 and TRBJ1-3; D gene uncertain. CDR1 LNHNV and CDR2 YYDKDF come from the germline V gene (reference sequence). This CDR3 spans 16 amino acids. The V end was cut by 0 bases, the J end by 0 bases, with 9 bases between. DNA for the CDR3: TGTGCCACCAGCAGAGATCTTCAGTCCTCTGGAAACACCATATATTTT. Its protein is CATSRDLQSSGNTIYF.

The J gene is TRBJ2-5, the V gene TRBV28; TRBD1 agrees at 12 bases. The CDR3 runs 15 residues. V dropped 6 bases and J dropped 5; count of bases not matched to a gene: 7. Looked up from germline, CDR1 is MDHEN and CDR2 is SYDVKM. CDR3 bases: TGTGCCAGCAGCACCGGGACAGGGGGCGCGGAGACCCAGTACTTC. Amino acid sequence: CASSTGTGGAETQYF.

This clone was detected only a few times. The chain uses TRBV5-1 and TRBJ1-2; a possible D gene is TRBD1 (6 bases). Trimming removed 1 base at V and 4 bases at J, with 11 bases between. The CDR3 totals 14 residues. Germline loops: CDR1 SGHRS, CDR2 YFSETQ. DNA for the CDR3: TGCGCCAGCAGCTTGTATACAGGGCTCTATGGCTACACCTTC. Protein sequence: CASSLYTGLYGYTF.

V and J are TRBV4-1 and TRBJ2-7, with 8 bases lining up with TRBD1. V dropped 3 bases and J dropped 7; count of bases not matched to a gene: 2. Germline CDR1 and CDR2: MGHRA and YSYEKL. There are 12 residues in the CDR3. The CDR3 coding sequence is TGCGCCAGCAGCCATACAGGGGGGGAGCAGTACTTC. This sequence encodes CASSHTGGEQYF.

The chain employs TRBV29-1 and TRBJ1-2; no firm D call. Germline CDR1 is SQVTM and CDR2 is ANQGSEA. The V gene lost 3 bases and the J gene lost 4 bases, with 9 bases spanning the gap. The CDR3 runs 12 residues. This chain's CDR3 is CSVEALGYGYTF. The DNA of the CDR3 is TGCAGCGTTGAGGCCCTGGGCTATGGCTACACCTTC.

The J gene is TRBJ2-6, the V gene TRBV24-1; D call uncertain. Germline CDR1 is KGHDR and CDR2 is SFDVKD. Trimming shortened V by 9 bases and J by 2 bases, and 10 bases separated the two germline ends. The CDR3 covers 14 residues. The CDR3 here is CATYKCPGANVLTF. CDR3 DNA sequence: TGTGCCACCTATAAGTGTCCTGGGGCCAACGTCCTGACTTTC.

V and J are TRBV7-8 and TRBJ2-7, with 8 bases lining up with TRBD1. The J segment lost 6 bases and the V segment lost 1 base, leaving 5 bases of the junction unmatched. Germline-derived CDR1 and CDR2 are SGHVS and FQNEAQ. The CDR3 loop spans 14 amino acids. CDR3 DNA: TGTGCCAGCAGCTTAGTGGACAGGGCGGGCGAGCAGTACTTC. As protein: CASSLVDRAGEQYF. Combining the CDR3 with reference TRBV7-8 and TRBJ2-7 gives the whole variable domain GAGVSQSPRYKVAKRGQDVALRCDPISGHVSLFWYQQALGQGPEFLTYFQNEAQLDKSGLPSDRFFAERPEGSVSTLKIQRTQQEDSAVYLCASSLVDRAGEQYFGPGTRLTVT.

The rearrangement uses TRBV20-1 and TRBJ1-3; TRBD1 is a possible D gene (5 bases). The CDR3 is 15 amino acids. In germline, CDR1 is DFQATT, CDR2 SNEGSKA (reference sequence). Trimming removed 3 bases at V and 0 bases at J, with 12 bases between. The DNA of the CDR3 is TGCAGTGCTAGTTGGGGCGCCGTCTCTGGAAACACCATATATTTT. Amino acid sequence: CSASWGAVSGNTIYF.

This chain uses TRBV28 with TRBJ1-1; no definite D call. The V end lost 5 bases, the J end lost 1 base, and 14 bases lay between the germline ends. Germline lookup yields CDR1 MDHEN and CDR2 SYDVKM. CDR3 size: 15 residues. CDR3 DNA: TGTGCCAGCAGTCTCCGACCGCGTACGAACACTGAAGCTTTCTTT. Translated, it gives CASSLRPRTNTEAFF.

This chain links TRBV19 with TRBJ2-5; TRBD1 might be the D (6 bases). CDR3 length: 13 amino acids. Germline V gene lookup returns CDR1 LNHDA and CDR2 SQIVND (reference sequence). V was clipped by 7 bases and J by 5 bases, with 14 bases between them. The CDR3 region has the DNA TGTGCCAGTATAGGCAGGGGCGCCGAGACCCAGTACTTC. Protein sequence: CASIGRGAETQYF.

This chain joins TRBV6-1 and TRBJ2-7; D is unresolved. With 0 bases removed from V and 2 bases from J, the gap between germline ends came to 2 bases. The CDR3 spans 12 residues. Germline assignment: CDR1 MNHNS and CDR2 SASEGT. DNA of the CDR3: TGTGCCAGCAGTGAAGCGCCCTACGAGCAGTACTTC. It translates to CASSEAPYEQYF.

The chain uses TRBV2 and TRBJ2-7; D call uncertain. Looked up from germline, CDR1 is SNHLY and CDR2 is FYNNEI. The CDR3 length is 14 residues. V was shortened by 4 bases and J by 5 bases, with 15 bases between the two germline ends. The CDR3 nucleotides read TGTGCCAGCAGTGTTCCATGGCGAATCGACGAGCAGTACTTC. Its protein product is CASSVPWRIDEQYF.

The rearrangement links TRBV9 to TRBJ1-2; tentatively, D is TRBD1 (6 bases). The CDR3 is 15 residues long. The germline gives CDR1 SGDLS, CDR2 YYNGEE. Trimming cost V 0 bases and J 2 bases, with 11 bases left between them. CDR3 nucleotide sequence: TGTGCCAGCAGCGTAGGGGGAACAGGGAACTATGGCTACACCTTC. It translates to CASSVGGTGNYGYTF. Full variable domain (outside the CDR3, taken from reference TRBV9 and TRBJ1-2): DSGVTQTPKHLITATGQRVTLRCSPRSGDLSVYWYQQSLDQGLQFLIQYYNGEERAKGNILERFSAQQFPDLHSELNLSSLELGDSALYFCASSVGGTGNYGYTFGSGTRLTVV.

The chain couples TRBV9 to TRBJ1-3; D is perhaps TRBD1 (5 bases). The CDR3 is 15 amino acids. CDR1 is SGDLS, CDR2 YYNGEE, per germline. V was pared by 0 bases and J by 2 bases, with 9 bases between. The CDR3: CASSVAGVTGNTIYF. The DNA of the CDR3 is TGTGCCAGCAGCGTAGCGGGGGTTACTGGAAACACCATATATTTT.

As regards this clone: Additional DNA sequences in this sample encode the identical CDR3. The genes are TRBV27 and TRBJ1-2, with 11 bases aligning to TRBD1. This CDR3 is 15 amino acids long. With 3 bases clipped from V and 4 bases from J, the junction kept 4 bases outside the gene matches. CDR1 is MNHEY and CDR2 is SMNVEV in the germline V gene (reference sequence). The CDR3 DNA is TGTGCCAGCAGTTTTCTCGGACAGGGGGCCTATGGCTACACCTTC. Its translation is CASSFLGQGAYGYTF.

The CDR3 loop reads CASSPGQGAQNEQFF. CDR3 in DNA: TGTGCCAGCAGCCCCGGACAGGGGGCGCAGAATGAGCAGTTCTTC. The chain couples TRBV11-3 to TRBJ2-1; 11 bases are shared with TRBD1. J was trimmed by 7 bases and V by 5 bases; bases with no gene match: 7. The CDR3 has 15 amino acids. The V gene's germline CDR1 is SGHNT and CDR2 YENEEA.

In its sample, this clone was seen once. CDR3 nucleotides: TGTGCCTGGACCCAACAGGGAGGTCAGCCCCAGCATTTT. Protein: CAWTQQGGQPQHF. The chain is built from TRBV30 and TRBJ1-5; perhaps TRBD1 as D (6 bases). The V and J ends lost 4 bases and 6 bases respectively, with 13 bases between them. This CDR3 has 13 amino acids. Per germline, CDR1 GTSNPN and CDR2 SVGIG (reference sequence).

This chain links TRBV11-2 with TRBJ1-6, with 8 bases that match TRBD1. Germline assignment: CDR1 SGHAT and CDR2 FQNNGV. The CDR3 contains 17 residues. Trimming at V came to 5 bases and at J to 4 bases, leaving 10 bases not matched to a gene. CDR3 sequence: CASSPSPGGGYNSPLHF. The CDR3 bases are TGTGCCAGCAGCCCCTCACCAGGGGGCGGATATAATTCACCCCTCCACTTT.

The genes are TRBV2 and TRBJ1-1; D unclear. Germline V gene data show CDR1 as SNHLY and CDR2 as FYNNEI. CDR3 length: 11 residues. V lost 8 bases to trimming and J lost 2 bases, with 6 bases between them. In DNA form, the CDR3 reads TGTGCCAGCGGGAACAACACTGAAGCTTTCTTT. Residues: CASGNNTEAFF.

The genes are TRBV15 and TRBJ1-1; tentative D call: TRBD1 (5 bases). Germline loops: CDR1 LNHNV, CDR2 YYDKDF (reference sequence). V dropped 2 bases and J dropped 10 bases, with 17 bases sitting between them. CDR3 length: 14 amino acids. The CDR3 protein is CATSRWAGDRGAFF. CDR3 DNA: TGTGCCACCAGCAGATGGGCGGGGGATCGCGGAGCTTTCTTT.

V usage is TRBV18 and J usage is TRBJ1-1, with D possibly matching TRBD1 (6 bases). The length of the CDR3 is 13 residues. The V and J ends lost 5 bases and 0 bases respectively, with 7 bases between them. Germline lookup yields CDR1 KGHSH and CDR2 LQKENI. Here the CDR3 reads CASSRQVNTEAFF. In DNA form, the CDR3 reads TGTGCCAGCTCAAGACAGGTGAACACTGAAGCTTTCTTT.